One and the same sample provided the 22 T cell receptor beta chains below, sequenced in a study of blood T cell repertoires in COVID-19. Produced via immunoSEQ multiplex PCR; TCRdb's table is partial and in-frame only. The sample consists of 150,000 to 200,000 clones, about 81% of them appearing once. Sequencing was performed on peripheral blood. The receptors derive from a woman in her 70s with acute or convalescent COVID-19.

This clone was picked up many times. V is TRBV4-3 and J is TRBJ1-6; D is uncertain. Germline CDR1 reads LGHNA; CDR2 reads YSLEER. The length of the CDR3 is 13 residues. V was shortened by 0 bases and J by 9 bases, with 6 bases between the two germline ends. The CDR3, as DNA: TGCGCCAGCAGCCAAGATCTAAGTTCACCCCTCCACTTT. Encoded protein: CASSQDLSSPLHF.

Of note for this clone: The limits of the CDR3 on the DNA are not certain, so only TCRdb's listed CDR3 is given. The chain employs TRBV6-1 and TRBJ2-7; the D segment call TRBD2 is taken from the table without a DNA check. The CDR3 spans 13 amino acids, including both terminal residues. CDR1 is MNHNS and CDR2 is SASEGT in the germline V gene. Here the CDR3 reads CASSEVAGGTSLF.

A single count supports this clone. The rearrangement joins TRBV9 to TRBJ2-7; 11 bases fit TRBD2. Germline CDR1 is SGDLS and CDR2 is YYNGEE. This CDR3 comprises 18 residues. J lost 0 bases, V lost 3 bases, and 11 bases had no gene match. The CDR3 nucleotides are TGTGCCAGCAGCGCCGGGACTAGCGGAACCCCAAGCTCCTACGAGCAGTACTTC. Its protein product is CASSAGTSGTPSSYEQYF.

The chain uses TRBV11-2 and TRBJ1-2, with D hard to call. This CDR3 is built from 17 residues. V lost 5 bases and J lost 7, with 26 bases in between. Germline values: CDR1 SGHAT, CDR2 FQNNGV. The CDR3 DNA reads as TGTGCCAGCAGCCCAGGAGGGAGCGTGGAAGCTTCGTTTGGCTACACCTTC. Residues: CASSPGGSVEASFGYTF.

This clone appeared a few times. The CDR3 here is CASSQVRGTEAFF. The CDR3 DNA is TGTGCCAGCAGCCAAGTTCGGGGTACTGAAGCTTTCTTT. The rearrangement joins TRBV3-1 (or the pseudogene TRBV3-2) to TRBJ1-1; D call uncertain. The V end lost 1 base, the J end lost 5 bases, and 8 bases lay between the germline ends. This CDR3 is 13 amino acids long. In germline, CDR1 is LGHDT, CDR2 YNNKEL (reference sequence).

This chain links TRBV30 with TRBJ1-6; no firm D call. The CDR3 runs to 13 residues. The germline V gene has CDR1 GTSNPN and CDR2 SVGIG (reference sequence). Trimming took off 5 bases at V and 7 bases at J, with 12 bases between the two ends. The CDR3 nucleotides read TGTGCCTGGGGGGTCGGGTACAATTCACCCCTCCACTTT. It yields the protein CAWGVGYNSPLHF.

The chain joins TRBV6-4 to TRBJ2-1; a possible D gene is TRBD2 (6 bases). Per the germline V gene, CDR1 is MRHNA and CDR2 is SNTAGT. Trimming took off 0 bases at V and 4 bases at J, with 10 bases between the two ends. The CDR3 runs to 15 residues. The CDR3 sequence: CASSDSSGVYNEQFF. The CDR3 bases are TGTGCCAGCAGTGACTCATCGGGAGTGTACAATGAGCAGTTCTTC.

J is TRBJ2-1 and V is TRBV5-1; 10 nucleotides match TRBD2. V gave up 4 bases and J gave up 9 bases; unmatched junction bases: 16. This CDR3 is built from 17 residues. Germline V lookup: CDR1 SGHRS, CDR2 YFSETQ. CDR3 loop: CASSLGPPSGRFREQFF. The CDR3 coding sequence is TGCGCCAGCAGCCTAGGACCGCCTAGCGGGAGATTCCGTGAGCAGTTCTTC.

A few counts support this clone. Other DNA sequences in this specimen translate into the identical CDR3. The CDR3 sequence is CAWGSDSNQPQHF. CDR3 bases: TGTGCCTGGGGATCAGATAGCAATCAGCCCCAGCATTTT. J is TRBJ1-5 and V is TRBV30, with D unresolved. The CDR3 is 13 amino acids. Germline-derived CDR1 and CDR2 are GTSNPN and SVGIG (reference sequence). V was clipped by 5 bases and J by 0 bases, with 8 bases between them.

V is TRBV5-4 and J is TRBJ2-3; D unclear. Germline assignment: CDR1 SGHNT and CDR2 YYREEE (reference sequence). The V end lost 4 bases, the J end lost 2 bases, and 8 bases lay between the germline ends. This CDR3 comprises 13 residues. CDR3 DNA sequence: TGTGCCAGCAGCCCCCCGTACACAGATACGCAGTATTTT. Translation gives CASSPPYTDTQYF.

This chain links TRBV7-8 with TRBJ2-1; D unresolved. From germline, CDR1 is SGHVS and CDR2 FQNEAQ. V was clipped by 5 bases and J by 10 bases, with 12 bases between them. The CDR3 contains 12 residues. The CDR3 loop reads CASSPGRREQFF. As DNA, the CDR3 is TGTGCCAGCAGCCCTGGCCGGCGGGAGCAGTTCTTC.

The rearrangement links TRBV5-1 to TRBJ2-5, with D hard to call. Germline lookup yields CDR1 SGHRS and CDR2 YFSETQ. The CDR3 runs to 15 residues. V shed 0 bases and J shed 1 base, with 10 bases lying between them. CDR3 sequence reads: CASSLGVAFQETQYF. The CDR3 DNA reads TGCGCCAGCAGCTTGGGGGTAGCATTCCAAGAGACCCAGTACTTC.

This chain joins TRBV7-2 and TRBJ2-3; tentative D call: TRBD2 (5 bases). Germline V gene data show CDR1 as SGHTA and CDR2 as FQGNSA. V dropped 5 bases and J dropped 10 bases, with 13 bases sitting between them. This CDR3 has 12 amino acids. CDR3 residues: CASSLPGYAQYF. The DNA for the CDR3 is TGTGCCAGCAGCCTTCCGGGGTACGCGCAGTATTTT.

The chain joins TRBV5-1 to TRBJ1-5; 8 bases line up with TRBD1. Trimming took 0 bases from V and 6 from J; bases not matched to a gene: 5. Germline loops: CDR1 SGHRS, CDR2 YFSETQ. This CDR3 has 15 residues. The CDR3: CASSLDVQGGQPQHF. For the CDR3, the DNA is TGCGCCAGCAGCTTGGATGTACAGGGGGGTCAGCCCCAGCATTTT.

The rearrangement links TRBV18 to TRBJ1-1; 7 nucleotides align to TRBD1. Germline V CDR1 and CDR2: KGHSH, LQKENI. The CDR3 has 16 residues. V dropped 0 bases and J dropped 5; count of bases not matched to a gene: 9. The CDR3 DNA reads TGTGCCAGCTCACCACCGGTAGGGACAGATGGGACTGAAGCTTTCTTT. Its protein is CASSPPVGTDGTEAFF.

The chain recombines TRBV6-2 or TRBV6-3 with TRBJ2-5; possible D gene TRBD2, 6 bases. The CDR3 sequence is 14 residues long. The V gene's germline CDR1 is MNHEY and CDR2 SVGEGT. Trimming removed 4 bases at V and 5 bases at J, with 14 bases between. The CDR3 DNA follows: TGTGCCAGCAGTTGGTCCCGCCGGGGGGAGACCCAGTACTTC. Its protein product is CASSWSRRGETQYF.

This clone was detected once. The chain is built from TRBV7-2 and TRBJ1-1, with D perhaps matching TRBD1 (6 bases). V was cut by 3 bases and J by 2 bases, with 10 bases left in between. The CDR3 loop spans 14 amino acids. Germline V gives CDR1 SGHTA, CDR2 FQGNSA. The CDR3 sequence: CASSFRRGNTEAFF. The CDR3 nucleotides read TGTGCCAGCAGCTTCCGCAGGGGTAACACTGAAGCTTTCTTT.

This chain connects TRBV6-6 to TRBJ1-2, with 12 positions matching TRBD1. The CDR3 loop spans 14 amino acids. The germline CDR1 and CDR2 sequences are MNHNY and SVGAGI (reference sequence). The ends lost 6 bases at V and 7 bases at J; junction bases unmatched: 6. The CDR3 DNA follows: TGTGCCAGCAGCCGGGACAGGGGGCATCTTGGCTACACCTTC. Amino acid sequence: CASSRDRGHLGYTF.

The chain is built from TRBV19 and TRBJ1-1; 11 bases map to TRBD1. CDR1 and CDR2 (germline): LNHDA, SQIVND (reference sequence). The CDR3 is 15 amino acids. V was pared by 4 bases and J by 8 bases, with 9 bases of the junction left unmatched. The CDR3 region has the DNA TGTGCCAGTAGTACCTTCCTCGGGACAGGGGGAGAAGCTTTCTTT. This encodes CASSTFLGTGGEAFF.

This chain connects TRBV21-1 to TRBJ2-7; TRBD1 was called by the table and not checked on the DNA. TRBV21-1 is a pseudogene segment. CDR3 length: 19 amino acids. CDR3 protein: CASSKAPPGGTGIAHEQYF. In DNA form, the CDR3 reads TGTGCCAGCAGCAAAGCCCCTCCGGGGGGGACAGGGATAGCCCACGAGCAGTACTTC.

V and J are TRBV15 and TRBJ2-7, with D unclear. Germline V gene lookup returns CDR1 LNHNV and CDR2 YYDKDF (reference sequence). CDR3 length equals 13 residues. V gave up 0 bases and J gave up 0 bases, with 3 bases separating them. CDR3 region: CATSRDSSYEQYF. CDR3 nucleotides: TGTGCCACCAGCAGAGACAGCTCCTACGAGCAGTACTTC. The complete variable domain, with remaining parts taken from reference TRBV15 and TRBJ2-7, reads DAMVIQNPRYQVTQFGKPVTLSCSQTLNHNVMYWYQQKSSQAPKLLFHYYDKDFNNEADTPDNFQSRRPNTSFCFLDIRSPGLGDTAMYLCATSRDSSYEQYFGPGTRLTVT.

The chain links TRBV11-2 to TRBJ1-2; 8 bases align to TRBD1. There are 15 residues in the CDR3. Trimming cost V 6 bases and J 2 bases; bases outside gene matches: 8. Germline loops: CDR1 SGHAT, CDR2 FQNNGV. DNA for the CDR3: TGTGCCAGCAGAGCCCTAGGACAGGGAAACTATGGCTACACCTTC. Its protein is CASRALGQGNYGYTF.